A selection of T cell receptor beta chains follows, all from one sample in a study of blood T cell repertoires in COVID-19. Profiled with immunoSEQ multiplex PCR; TCRdb holds only in-frame clones, not every one. The sample includes 320,000 or so clones, about 85% of them seen just once. Specimen: PBMCs or T cells enriched from blood (not recorded which). These receptors came from a woman aged 30 to 39 who had been exposed to COVID-19. Both conserved end residues are part of each CDR3. Each record gives: clone size, J gene, V gene, D gene, CDR3 protein, CDR3 DNA. A D gene is named only where the DNA matches it firmly. For some rows the clone size is stated as once, few or many, or as a class when expanded; others skip it.

abundance: .; j_gene: TRBJ2-1; v_gene: TRBV18; d_gene: .; CDR3aa: CASSQLTPTGYNEQFF; CDR3nt: TGTGCCAGCTCACAACTTACCCCGACAGGCTACAATGAGCAGTTCTTC
abundance: .; j_gene: TRBJ2-2; v_gene: TRBV19; d_gene: TRBD2; CDR3aa: CASSGRAIPGELFF; CDR3nt: TGTGCCAGTAGTGGGAGGGCTATCCCCGGGGAGCTGTTTTTT
abundance: .; j_gene: TRBJ2-5; v_gene: TRBV27; d_gene: TRBD2; CDR3aa: CASSFGAGGLWETQYF; CDR3nt: TGTGCCAGCAGTTTTGGCGCGGGAGGGCTCTGGGAGACCCAGTACTTC
abundance: .; j_gene: TRBJ2-2; v_gene: TRBV4-1; d_gene: TRBD1; CDR3aa: CASSQDLYGTGNTGELFF; CDR3nt: TGCGCCAGCAGCCAAGATCTATATGGGACAGGGAATACCGGGGAGCTGTTTTTT
abundance: .; j_gene: TRBJ2-7; v_gene: TRBV28; d_gene: .; CDR3aa: CASSFLKYEQYF; CDR3nt: TGTGCCAGCAGTTTCCTAAAGTACGAGCAGTACTTC
abundance: .; j_gene: TRBJ2-5; v_gene: TRBV5-1; d_gene: TRBD2; CDR3aa: CASSLGTSGTQETQYF; CDR3nt: TGCGCCAGCAGCTTGGGGACTAGCGGGACGCAAGAGACCCAGTACTTC
abundance: .; j_gene: TRBJ2-1; v_gene: TRBV5-1; d_gene: .; CDR3aa: CASSLDQGKFF; CDR3nt: TGCGCCAGCAGCTTGGACCAGGGGAAGTTCTTC
abundance: .; j_gene: TRBJ2-7; v_gene: TRBV13; d_gene: .; CDR3aa: CASSLEVYEQYF; CDR3nt: TGTGCCAGCAGCTTGGAGGTCTACGAGCAGTACTTC
abundance: .; j_gene: TRBJ1-1; v_gene: TRBV7-3; d_gene: TRBD1; CDR3aa: CASSLNGGRGEAFF; CDR3nt: TGTGCCAGCAGCTTAAATGGTGGCAGGGGGGAAGCTTTCTTT
abundance: .; j_gene: TRBJ2-3; v_gene: TRBV3-1/TRBV3-2; d_gene: TRBD2; CDR3aa: CASSPTSGGRYF; CDR3nt: TGTGCCAGCAGCCCGACTAGCGGGGGCAGGTATTTT
abundance: .; j_gene: TRBJ2-5; v_gene: TRBV7-9; d_gene: TRBD1; CDR3aa: CASSPKTGDQETQYF; CDR3nt: TGTGCCAGCAGCCCTAAGACAGGGGACCAAGAGACCCAGTACTTC
abundance: .; j_gene: TRBJ2-3; v_gene: TRBV3-1/TRBV3-2; d_gene: TRBD2; CDR3aa: CASSQVLSSREFLADTQYF; CDR3nt: TGTGCCAGCAGCCAAGTTTTATCTTCGCGGGAGTTCCTAGCAGATACGCAGTATTTT
abundance: .; j_gene: TRBJ1-2; v_gene: TRBV20-1; d_gene: .; CDR3aa: CSLVEGDGYTF; CDR3nt: TGCAGCCTCGTTGAGGGGGATGGCTACACCTTC
abundance: once; j_gene: TRBJ2-7; v_gene: TRBV5-8; d_gene: TRBD1; CDR3aa: CASSYDRGQNEQYF; CDR3nt: TGTGCCAGCAGTTATGACAGGGGGCAAAACGAGCAGTACTTC
abundance: .; j_gene: TRBJ2-1; v_gene: TRBV2; d_gene: .; CDR3aa: CASSEAARLGQFF; CDR3nt: TGTGCCAGCAGTGAAGCCGCACGACTCGGGCAGTTCTTC
abundance: .; j_gene: TRBJ1-2; v_gene: TRBV19; d_gene: .; CDR3aa: CASSTGTTHGYTF; CDR3nt: TGTGCCAGTAGTACCGGGACAACTCATGGCTACACCTTC
abundance: .; j_gene: TRBJ1-1; v_gene: TRBV7-3; d_gene: .; CDR3aa: CASSSQGNTEAFF; CDR3nt: TGTGCCAGCAGCTCGCAGGGGAACACTGAAGCTTTCTTT
abundance: .; j_gene: TRBJ2-3; v_gene: TRBV18; d_gene: TRBD1; CDR3aa: CASCPDRGSTDTQYF; CDR3nt: TGTGCCAGCTGCCCCGACAGGGGAAGCACAGATACGCAGTATTTT
abundance: .; j_gene: TRBJ1-2; v_gene: TRBV2; d_gene: TRBD1; CDR3aa: CASSEGTGGGYTF; CDR3nt: TGTGCCAGCAGTGAGGGGACAGGGGGTGGCTACACCTTC
abundance: .; j_gene: TRBJ2-3; v_gene: TRBV2; d_gene: TRBD2; CDR3aa: CASTPGREVTDTQYF; CDR3nt: TGTGCCAGCACCCCGGGTCGGGAGGTCACAGATACGCAGTATTTT
abundance: .; j_gene: TRBJ1-4; v_gene: TRBV19; d_gene: TRBD1; CDR3aa: CASRGTGIEKLFF; CDR3nt: TGTGCCAGTAGAGGGACAGGTATTGAAAAACTGTTTTTT
abundance: .; j_gene: TRBJ2-5; v_gene: TRBV15; d_gene: TRBD1; CDR3aa: CATSRARDRTKETQYF; CDR3nt: TGTGCCACCAGCAGAGCCCGGGACAGGACAAAAGAGACCCAGTACTTC
abundance: .; j_gene: TRBJ1-3; v_gene: TRBV19; d_gene: TRBD1; CDR3aa: CASRATGLSGNTIYF; CDR3nt: TGTGCCAGTAGGGCGACAGGGCTCTCTGGAAACACCATATATTTT
abundance: .; j_gene: TRBJ1-2; v_gene: TRBV5-1; d_gene: .; CDR3aa: CASSLTVLDGYTF; CDR3nt: TGCGCCAGCAGCTTAACAGTTCTCGACGGCTACACCTTC
abundance: .; j_gene: TRBJ1-5; v_gene: TRBV4-1; d_gene: TRBD1; CDR3aa: CASSQAGGTSNQPQHF; CDR3nt: TGCGCCAGCAGCCAGGCAGGGGGAACCTCTAATCAGCCCCAGCATTTT
abundance: .; j_gene: TRBJ2-3; v_gene: TRBV4-1; d_gene: .; CDR3aa: CASSRLDAGTQYF; CDR3nt: TGCGCCAGCAGCCGACTCGACGCGGGTACGCAGTATTTT
abundance: .; j_gene: TRBJ1-1; v_gene: TRBV7-6; d_gene: .; CDR3aa: CASSLVPGDGLTEAFF; CDR3nt: TGTGCCAGCAGCTTAGTTCCAGGGGATGGATTGACTGAAGCTTTCTTT
abundance: .; j_gene: TRBJ1-4; v_gene: TRBV3-1/TRBV3-2; d_gene: TRBD1; CDR3aa: CASSQARGLGEKLFF; CDR3nt: TGTGCCAGCAGCCAAGCCAGGGGGCTAGGTGAAAAACTGTTTTTT
abundance: .; j_gene: TRBJ1-1; v_gene: TRBV18; d_gene: TRBD1; CDR3aa: CASSPLDRGTSMNTEAFF; CDR3nt: TGTGCCAGCTCACCACTCGACAGGGGAACCTCCATGAACACTGAAGCTTTCTTT
abundance: .; j_gene: TRBJ1-1; v_gene: TRBV5-6; d_gene: TRBD1; CDR3aa: CASSSRPGQMNTEAFF; CDR3nt: TGTGCCAGCAGCTCACGTCCGGGACAGATGAACACTGAAGCTTTCTTT
abundance: .; j_gene: TRBJ1-1; v_gene: TRBV2; d_gene: TRBD1; CDR3aa: CASWGQQLMNTEAFF; CDR3nt: TGTGCCAGTTGGGGACAGCAACTTATGAACACTGAAGCTTTCTTT
abundance: .; j_gene: TRBJ1-2; v_gene: TRBV30; d_gene: TRBD1; CDR3aa: CAWGRTGVGYTF; CDR3nt: TGTGCCTGGGGTCGGACAGGGGTAGGCTACACCTTC
abundance: .; j_gene: TRBJ2-7; v_gene: TRBV30; d_gene: .; CDR3aa: CAWSPRQGQFSYEQYF; CDR3nt: TGTGCCTGGAGTCCGCGACAAGGACAGTTCTCCTACGAGCAGTACTTC
abundance: once; j_gene: TRBJ2-7; v_gene: TRBV5-1; d_gene: .; CDR3aa: CASSLDPLTGRSFHEQYF; CDR3nt: TGCGCCAGCAGCTTGGACCCACTGACAGGGAGGTCCTTCCACGAGCAGTACTTC
abundance: .; j_gene: TRBJ1-2; v_gene: TRBV25-1; d_gene: .; CDR3aa: CASRGDIYGYTF; CDR3nt: TGTGCCAGCAGGGGTGACATCTATGGCTACACCTTC
abundance: .; j_gene: TRBJ2-7; v_gene: TRBV11-2; d_gene: TRBD1; CDR3aa: CASSPIFFRQGSPGEQYF; CDR3nt: TGTGCCAGCAGCCCTATCTTCTTTCGACAGGGGTCTCCTGGCGAGCAGTACTTC
abundance: .; j_gene: TRBJ1-1; v_gene: TRBV5-1; d_gene: TRBD1; CDR3aa: CASSGQVRNTEAFF; CDR3nt: TGCGCCAGCAGCGGACAGGTCCGGAACACTGAAGCTTTCTTT
abundance: .; j_gene: TRBJ2-7; v_gene: TRBV4-1; d_gene: .; CDR3aa: CASSQGAGGEQYF; CDR3nt: TGCGCCAGCAGCCAGGGAGCAGGGGGGGAGCAGTACTTC
abundance: .; j_gene: TRBJ2-2; v_gene: TRBV12-3/TRBV12-4; d_gene: .; CDR3aa: CASDTSNTGELFF; CDR3nt: TGTGCCAGCGACACGTCGAACACCGGGGAGCTGTTTTTT
abundance: .; j_gene: TRBJ1-1; v_gene: TRBV5-1; d_gene: .; CDR3aa: CASSPGQTNTEAFF; CDR3nt: TGCGCCAGCAGCCCGGGACAAACCAACACTGAAGCTTTCTTT
abundance: once; j_gene: TRBJ1-4; v_gene: TRBV19; d_gene: TRBD1; CDR3aa: CASSSRTGATNEKLFF; CDR3nt: TGTGCCAGTAGTTCCCGGACAGGGGCTACTAATGAAAAACTGTTTTTT
abundance: .; j_gene: TRBJ2-1; v_gene: TRBV10-3; d_gene: TRBD2; CDR3aa: CAISESFGTSGTKGSYNEQFF; CDR3nt: TGTGCCATCAGTGAGTCGTTTGGCACTAGCGGGACGAAGGGCTCCTACAATGAGCAGTTCTTC
abundance: .; j_gene: TRBJ1-1; v_gene: TRBV6-4; d_gene: .; CDR3aa: CASSDLLTPLNTEAFF; CDR3nt: TGTGCCAGCAGTGACTTACTGACACCCTTGAACACTGAAGCTTTCTTT
abundance: .; j_gene: TRBJ2-2; v_gene: TRBV7-3; d_gene: TRBD2; CDR3aa: CASSLYLAGTMNTGELFF; CDR3nt: TGTGCCAGCAGCTTATATCTAGCGGGAACGATGAACACCGGGGAGCTGTTTTTT
abundance: .; j_gene: TRBJ1-6; v_gene: TRBV9; d_gene: .; CDR3aa: CASSREGRPGSYNSPLHF; CDR3nt: TGTGCCAGCAGCCGGGAGGGGAGGCCAGGAAGTTATAATTCACCCCTCCACTTT
abundance: .; j_gene: TRBJ2-7; v_gene: TRBV28; d_gene: TRBD2; CDR3aa: CASMAGGPGAEQYF; CDR3nt: TGTGCCAGCATGGCGGGAGGGCCGGGCGCCGAGCAGTACTTC
abundance: .; j_gene: TRBJ2-1; v_gene: TRBV7-2; d_gene: TRBD2; CDR3aa: CASSLAGRGGGNEQFF; CDR3nt: TGTGCCAGCAGCTTAGCGGGGAGGGGAGGTGGCAATGAGCAGTTCTTC
abundance: .; j_gene: TRBJ1-2; v_gene: TRBV6-1; d_gene: .; CDR3aa: CASSERGSRDGYTF; CDR3nt: TGTGCCAGCAGTGAAAGGGGTTCCCGAGATGGCTACACCTTC
abundance: few; j_gene: TRBJ1-2; v_gene: TRBV5-6; d_gene: .; CDR3aa: CASSLRQVNYGYTF; CDR3nt: TGTGCCAGCAGCTTGAGGCAGGTTAACTATGGCTACACCTTC
abundance: once; j_gene: TRBJ1-1; v_gene: TRBV5-4; d_gene: .; CDR3aa: CASSLNGGYTEAFF; CDR3nt: TGTGCCAGCAGCCTCAACGGCGGGTACACTGAAGCTTTCTTT
abundance: .; j_gene: TRBJ1-4; v_gene: TRBV5-3; d_gene: .; CDR3aa: CARSLGGKNEKLFF; CDR3nt: TGTGCCAGAAGCCTGGGAGGGAAGAATGAAAAACTGTTTTTT
abundance: .; j_gene: TRBJ1-1; v_gene: TRBV27; d_gene: .; CDR3aa: CASKGRGRTEAFF; CDR3nt: TGTGCCAGCAAAGGGCGGGGTAGAACTGAAGCTTTCTTT
abundance: .; j_gene: TRBJ1-2; v_gene: TRBV24-1; d_gene: .; CDR3aa: CATSDAQGRGYTF; CDR3nt: TGTGCCACCAGTGACGCACAGGGTAGAGGCTACACCTTC
abundance: .; j_gene: TRBJ1-4; v_gene: TRBV28; d_gene: .; CDR3aa: CASSSGDEKLFF; CDR3nt: TGTGCCAGCAGTTCGGGGGATGAAAAACTGTTTTTT
abundance: .; j_gene: TRBJ2-1; v_gene: TRBV4-3; d_gene: .; CDR3aa: CASSLDRIATYEQFF; CDR3nt: TGCGCCAGCAGCCTAGACAGAATCGCCACCTATGAGCAGTTCTTC